This is a list of T cell receptor beta chains from one sample in a study of OX40 agonist ivuxolimab in advanced cancers. TCRdb keeps only in-frame clones here, not all; method: immunoSEQ multiplex PCR. The table records fewer than 70,000 clones, roughly 80% of them present only once. The sequenced sample was CD4+ or CD8+ T cells sorted from blood, obtained in a trial of the OX40 agonist ivuxolimab. The receptors come from an adult with an advanced solid tumor such as melanoma, head and neck, liver or kidney cancer. CDR3s include the opening cysteine and the closing phenylalanine or tryptophan. D genes are given only for firm matches. Expanded clones get a size class; other rows say once, few or many, or leave the size out.

TRBJ2-1 | TRBV6-5 | TRBD2 | NA | TGTGCCAGCAAACTCGGGGGGTGGGGTGAGCAGTTCTTC | CASKLGGWGEQFF
TRBJ1-3 | TRBV11-2 | NA | NA | TGTGCCAGCAGCCGCTTAGGGGCAGGGGGAAACACCATATATTTT | CASSRLGAGGNTIYF
TRBJ1-5 | TRBV19 | NA | NA | TGTGCCAGTAGTACGGAAAGCAATCAGCCCCAGCATTTT | CASSTESNQPQHF
TRBJ2-7 | TRBV6-4 | TRBD1 | NA | TGTGCCAGCAACTGGGACAGTCTACTATACGAGCAGTACTTC | CASNWDSLLYEQYF
TRBJ1-2 | TRBV6-5 | TRBD1 | few | TGTGCCAGCAGCCTAAGGGGGGACAGGGAGTATGGCTACACCTTC | CASSLRGDREYGYTF
TRBJ2-2 | TRBV5-1 | TRBD1 | NA | TGCGCCAGTGAACAGGGGGGCACCACCGGGGAGCTGTTTTTT | CASEQGGTTGELFF
TRBJ1-2 | TRBV7-6 | TRBD1 | NA | TGTGCCAGCAGCCCGCGGGGACAGGGTGACTACACCTTC | CASSPRGQGDYTF
TRBJ1-5 | TRBV11-2 | NA | NA | TGTGCCAGCAGCTTATTTGGAGGCAGGGTCAATCAGCCCCAGCATTTT | CASSLFGGRVNQPQHF
TRBJ1-2 | TRBV28 | NA | NA | TGTGCCAGCCGTTCGGCGGTAAACTATGGCTACACCTTC | CASRSAVNYGYTF
TRBJ1-1 | TRBV10-1 | NA | few | TGCGCCAGCAGTGGGGCGAACACTGAAGCTTTCTTT | CASSGANTEAFF
TRBJ1-2 | TRBV28 | NA | NA | TGTGCCAGCAGCCAGAAGACAGTCTATGGCTACACCTTC | CASSQKTVYGYTF
TRBJ1-2 | TRBV6-6 | TRBD1 | NA | TGTGCCAGCAGTTACGGACAGGGGACCTATGGCTACACCTTC | CASSYGQGTYGYTF
TRBJ2-3 | TRBV9 | NA | NA | TGTGCCAGCAGCCAAATGGATACGCAGTATTTT | CASSQMDTQYF
TRBJ1-4 | TRBV7-9 | TRBD1 | NA | TGTGCCAGCAGCTTAGACGGAGGGGGCGTGGGAAAACTGTTTTTT | CASSLDGGGVGKLFF
TRBJ1-5 | TRBV11-2 | TRBD1 | NA | TGTGCCAGCAGCTTAGCGTTAAGAGAGGACAGGACACCAAATCAGCCCCAGCATTTT | CASSLALREDRTPNQPQHF
TRBJ1-2 | TRBV28 | NA | NA | TGTGCCAGCAGTCCCGTCGGTAGGGAGGGATTCTTC | CASSPVGREGFF
TRBJ2-5 | TRBV19 | TRBD2 | NA | TGTGCCAGTAGTATCCCTCGACTAGCGGGAGGGCAAGAGACCCAGTACTTC | CASSIPRLAGGQETQYF
TRBJ2-5 | TRBV14 | TRBD2 | NA | TGTGCCAGCAGCCAGGGGGGACTAGTGGTTGAGCAGTACTTC | CASSQGGLVVEQYF
TRBJ2-7 | TRBV30 | TRBD2 | NA | TGTGCCTGGGGGACTAGCGGCCGCTACGAGCAGTACTTC | CAWGTSGRYEQYF
TRBJ2-2 | TRBV11-1 | TRBD1 | once | TGTGCCAGCAGCAGGGGGCCCACCGGGGAGCTGTTTTTT | CASSRGPTGELFF
TRBJ2-3 | TRBV2 | NA | NA | TGTGCCAGCGCTTCGATAGATACGCAGTATTTT | CASASIDTQYF
TRBJ2-1 | TRBV7-8 | NA | NA | TGTGCCAGCAGCACCGGGGGCTCCGGGGAGTTCTTC | CASSTGGSGEFF
TRBJ1-2 | TRBV27 | NA | NA | TGTGCCAGCAGTTTCAGTGGACAAGCCTATGGCTACACCTTC | CASSFSGQAYGYTF
TRBJ2-1 | TRBV19 | NA | once | TGTGCCAGTAGTATCCCGCTAGCCCCGAATGAGCAGTTCTTC | CASSIPLAPNEQFF
TRBJ1-4 | TRBV6-6 | NA | NA | TGTGCCAGCAGTTACGGGCTTGAAAAACTGTTTTTT | CASSYGLEKLFF
TRBJ2-1 | TRBV14 | NA | NA | TGTGCCAGCAGCCAAGATTTACCGAAGTTCTTC | CASSQDLPKFF
TRBJ2-6 | TRBV19 | NA | NA | TGTGCCAGTAGTACAGGGTTCTCCTCTGGGGCCAACGTCCTGACTTTC | CASSTGFSSGANVLTF
TRBJ2-3 | TRBV28 | NA | once | TGTGCCAGCAGTTTATCCCGGGGAGGCACAGATACGCAGTATTTT | CASSLSRGGTDTQYF
TRBJ2-1 | TRBV9 | NA | NA | TGTGCCAGCAGCCTAGGGTCTTCTGGTGAGCAGTTCTTC | CASSLGSSGEQFF
TRBJ1-3 | TRBV7-9 | NA | NA | TGTGCCAGCAGCCGGGAGCCCAACTCTGGAAACACCATATATTTT | CASSREPNSGNTIYF
TRBJ1-4 | TRBV19 | NA | NA | TGTGCCAGTAGCGCAGGGTTAGCTAATGAAAAACTGTTTTTT | CASSAGLANEKLFF
TRBJ2-1 | TRBV28 | TRBD1 | NA | TGTGCCAGCAGCGCGACAGGGGACAACTACTACAATGAGCAGTTCTTC | CASSATGDNYYNEQFF
TRBJ1-5 | TRBV18 | TRBD1 | NA | TGTGCCAGCTCACCAACTCGAGGGACAGGTAATCAGCCCCAGCATTTT | CASSPTRGTGNQPQHF
TRBJ1-2 | TRBV5-1 | NA | NA | TGCGCCAGCAGCTTCGACAGAACCTATGGCTACACCTTC | CASSFDRTYGYTF
TRBJ1-4 | TRBV6-5 | TRBD1 | NA | TGTGCCAGCAGTTGGGGGGACAGGCGTGAAAAACTGTTTTTT | CASSWGDRREKLFF
TRBJ2-7 | TRBV18 | NA | NA | TGTGCCAGCTCAGTGGGGGACACCTACGAGCAGTACTTC | CASSVGDTYEQYF
TRBJ1-5 | TRBV18 | TRBD1 | NA | TGTGCCAGCTCACTTAACCCGGGACAGGGCAATCAGCCCCAGCATTTT | CASSLNPGQGNQPQHF
TRBJ1-1 | TRBV9 | NA | NA | TGTGCCAGCAGCGTAGTTCCAGAGATGAACACTGAAGCTTTCTTT | CASSVVPEMNTEAFF
TRBJ2-7 | TRBV6-5 | TRBD2 | NA | TGTGCCAGCAGTACTAGCGGGAGGGCCGGGGAGCAGTACTTC | CASSTSGRAGEQYF
TRBJ2-3 | TRBV7-6 | TRBD2 | NA | TGTGCCAGCAGCCGACGCGTAGCGGGAGGTACAGATACGCAGTATTTT | CASSRRVAGGTDTQYF
TRBJ2-7 | TRBV28 | TRBD2 | NA | TGTGCCACCACGAGCGGGAGGTTTACCTACGAGCAGTACTTC | CATTSGRFTYEQYF
TRBJ1-1 | TRBV11-3 | NA | NA | TGTGCCAGCAGCTTAGACCCTCGGACTGAAGCTTTCTTT | CASSLDPRTEAFF
TRBJ1-1 | TRBV7-9 | TRBD1 | NA | TGTGCCAGCAGCGTGGGACAGGGTAACACTGAAGCTTTCTTT | CASSVGQGNTEAFF
TRBJ1-3 | TRBV9 | TRBD1 | once | TGTGCCAGCAGCGTAGGTGCAGGGGGCGGCTCTGGAAACACCATATATTTT | CASSVGAGGGSGNTIYF
TRBJ1-2 | TRBV18 | NA | NA | TGTGCCAGCTCACACAGCGACCCTAACTATGGCTACACCTTC | CASSHSDPNYGYTF
TRBJ2-3 | TRBV6-1 | TRBD2 | NA | TGTGCCAGCAGTGAATCACTAGCGGGAGGATATACGCAGTATTTT | CASSESLAGGYTQYF
TRBJ2-3 | TRBV7-9 | TRBD1 | NA | TGTGCCAGCAGCTTAAGGGGACAGGGCGTACGGAATACGCAGTATTTT | CASSLRGQGVRNTQYF
TRBJ2-3 | TRBV11-1 | NA | NA | TGTGCCAGCAGCTTAGAGGTCCGGTGGTCAGATACGCAGTATTTT | CASSLEVRWSDTQYF
TRBJ2-7 | TRBV7-9 | NA | NA | TGTGCCAGCAGCCGGGGGACGGGAGAGCAGTACTTC | CASSRGTGEQYF
TRBJ2-3 | TRBV10-1 | NA | NA | TGCGCCAGCAAGGCTAGTCCTAGCACAGATACGCAGTATTTT | CASKASPSTDTQYF